The next 6 T cell receptor beta chains were all read from a single sample in a study of shared clonotypes between healthy human individuals. Sequenced by immunoSEQ multiplex PCR; TCRdb stores in-frame clones only, minus some. Counted here are about 360,000 clones, 73% occurring once; the ten biggest clones make up about 10%. Source material: memory CD4+ T cells sorted from blood. Subset in this sample: CD45RA-negative fraction. The source of these receptors is a man aged 25-40 years in good health.

In its sample, this clone was seen once. The chain is built from TRBV7-9 and TRBJ1-5; D not resolved. This CDR3 is built from 15 residues. CDR1 is SEHNR, CDR2 FQNEAQ, per germline (reference sequence). Trimming took 1 base from V and 0 from J, leaving 7 bases between them. This chain's CDR3 is CASSLVGNSNQPQHF. CDR3 nucleotides: TGTGCCAGCAGCTTAGTGGGAAATAGCAATCAGCCCCAGCATTTT.

J is TRBJ2-1 and V is TRBV2; D is perhaps TRBD2 (5 bases). CDR3 length: 12 residues. V lost 7 bases, J lost 8 bases, and 12 bases lay in between. In germline, CDR1 is SNHLY, CDR2 FYNNEI. CDR3 protein: CASKREADEQFF. The CDR3 DNA reads TGTGCCAGCAAGAGAGAAGCGGATGAGCAGTTCTTC.

The chain combines TRBV10-3 with TRBJ1-5; D gene ambiguous. CDR3 length equals 13 residues. Per the germline V gene, CDR1 is ENHRY and CDR2 is SYGVKD. The V gene lost 11 bases and the J gene lost 3 bases, with 14 bases spanning the gap. The CDR3 protein is CASRAGTNQPQHF. The CDR3, as DNA: TGTGCCTCGAGGGCGGGTACCAATCAGCCCCAGCATTTT.

This chain connects TRBV4-3 to TRBJ1-2; D ambiguous. V was trimmed by 0 bases and J by 0 bases, leaving 8 bases between them. Germline lookup yields CDR1 LGHNA and CDR2 YSLEER. The CDR3 runs 15 residues. CDR3 in amino acids: CASSQDLSTNYGYTF. The DNA for the CDR3 is TGCGCCAGCAGCCAAGATCTCTCCACTAACTATGGCTACACCTTC.

This clone was recorded a few times. The rearrangement joins TRBV7-2 to TRBJ1-5, with a weak D call TRBD1 (6 bases). The CDR3 runs to 14 residues. V lost 2 bases and J 2 bases, leaving 7 bases between the germline ends. Germline V gene sequence: CDR1 SGHTA, CDR2 FQGNSA. The CDR3 protein is CASSLRGGNQPQHF. In DNA, the CDR3 is TGTGCCAGCAGCTTAAGGGGGGGCAATCAGCCCCAGCATTTT.

This clone was observed once. Mismatch with germline at one junction end may stem from a read error. The chain joins TRBV28 to TRBJ2-1; TRBD2 matches at 9 bases. The V gene's germline CDR1 is MDHEN and CDR2 SYDVKM. This CDR3 contains 13 residues. The CDR3 DNA reads as TGTGCCAGCAGTTCTGTTACTAGGACTAGCGAGATCTTC. It specifies CASSSVTRTSEIF.